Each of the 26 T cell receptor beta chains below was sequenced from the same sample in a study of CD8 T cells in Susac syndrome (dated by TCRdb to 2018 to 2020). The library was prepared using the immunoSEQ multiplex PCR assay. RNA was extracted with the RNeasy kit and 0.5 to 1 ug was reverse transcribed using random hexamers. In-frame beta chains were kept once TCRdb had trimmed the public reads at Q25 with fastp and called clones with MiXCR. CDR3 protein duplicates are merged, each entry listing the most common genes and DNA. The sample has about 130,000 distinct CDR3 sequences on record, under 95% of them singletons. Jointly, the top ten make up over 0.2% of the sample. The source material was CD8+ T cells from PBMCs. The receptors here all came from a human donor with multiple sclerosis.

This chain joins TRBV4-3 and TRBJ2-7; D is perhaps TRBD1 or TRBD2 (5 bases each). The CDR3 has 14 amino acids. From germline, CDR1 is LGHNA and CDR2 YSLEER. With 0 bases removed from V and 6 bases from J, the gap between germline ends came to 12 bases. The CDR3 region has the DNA TGCGCCAGCAGCCAAGATAAGGCAGGGAGCGAGCAGTACTTC. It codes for CASSQDKAGSEQYF.

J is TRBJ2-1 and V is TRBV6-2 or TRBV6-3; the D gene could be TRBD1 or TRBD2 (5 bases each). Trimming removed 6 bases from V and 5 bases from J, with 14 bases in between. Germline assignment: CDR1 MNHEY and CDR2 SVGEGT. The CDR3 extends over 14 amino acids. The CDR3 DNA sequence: TGTGCCAGCAGGACACCGGGACCCAACAATGAGCAGTTCTTC. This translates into CASRTPGPNNEQFF.

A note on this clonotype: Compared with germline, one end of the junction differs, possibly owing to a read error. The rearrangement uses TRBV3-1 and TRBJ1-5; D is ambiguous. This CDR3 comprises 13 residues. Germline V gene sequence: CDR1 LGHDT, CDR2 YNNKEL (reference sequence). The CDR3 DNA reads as TGTGCCGGCAGCCAAGGTAGCAATCAGCCCCAGCATTTT. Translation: CAGSQGSNQPQHF.

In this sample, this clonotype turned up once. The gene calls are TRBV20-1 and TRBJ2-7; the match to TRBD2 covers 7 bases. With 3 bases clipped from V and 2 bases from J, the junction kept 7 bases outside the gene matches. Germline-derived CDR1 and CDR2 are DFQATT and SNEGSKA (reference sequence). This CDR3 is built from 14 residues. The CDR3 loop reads CSARDLRGTYEQYF. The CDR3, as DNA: TGCAGTGCTAGGGACTTGCGGGGGACCTACGAGCAGTACTTC.

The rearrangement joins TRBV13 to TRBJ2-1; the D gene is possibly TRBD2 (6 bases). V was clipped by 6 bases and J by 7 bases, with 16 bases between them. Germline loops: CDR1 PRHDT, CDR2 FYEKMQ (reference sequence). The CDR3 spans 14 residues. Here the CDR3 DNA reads TGTGCCAGCAGACCCGGGACTGGCTTAAATGAGCAGTTCTTC. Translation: CASRPGTGLNEQFF. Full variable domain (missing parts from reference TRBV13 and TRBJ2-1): AAGVIQSPRHLIKEKRETATLKCYPIPRHDTVYWYQQGPGQDPQFLISFYEKMQSDKGSIPDRFSAQQFSDYHSELNMSSLELGDSALYFCASRPGTGLNEQFFGPGTRLTVL.

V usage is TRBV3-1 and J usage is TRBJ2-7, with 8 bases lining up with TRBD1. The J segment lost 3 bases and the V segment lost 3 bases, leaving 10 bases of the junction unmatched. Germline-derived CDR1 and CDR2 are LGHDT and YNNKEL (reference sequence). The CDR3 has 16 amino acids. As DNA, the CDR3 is TGTGCCAGCAGCCAGCCCCGGACAGGGCTGGGCTACGAGCAGTACTTC. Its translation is CASSQPRTGLGYEQYF.

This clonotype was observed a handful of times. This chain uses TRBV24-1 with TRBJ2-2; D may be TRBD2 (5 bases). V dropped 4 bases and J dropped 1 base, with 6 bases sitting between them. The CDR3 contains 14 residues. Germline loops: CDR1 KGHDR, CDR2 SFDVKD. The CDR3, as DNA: TGTGCCACCAGTGAGAGCGGGAACACCGGGGAGCTGTTTTTT. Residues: CATSESGNTGELFF.

The CDR3 loop reads CASSQEFGLAGVYEQYF. The CDR3, as DNA: TGTGCCAGCAGCCAAGAGTTCGGCCTAGCGGGAGTCTACGAGCAGTACTTC. V is TRBV14 and J is TRBJ2-7; TRBD2 aligns across 10 bases. The germline V gene encodes CDR1 SGHDN and CDR2 FVKESK. CDR3 length equals 17 residues. After removal of 0 bases from V and 3 bases from J, the junction contained 8 bases not matched to a gene.

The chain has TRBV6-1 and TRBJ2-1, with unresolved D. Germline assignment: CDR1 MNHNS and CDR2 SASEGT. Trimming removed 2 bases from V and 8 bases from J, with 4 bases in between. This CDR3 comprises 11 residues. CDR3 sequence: CASSENHEQFF. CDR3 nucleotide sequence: TGTGCCAGCAGTGAAAACCATGAGCAGTTCTTC.

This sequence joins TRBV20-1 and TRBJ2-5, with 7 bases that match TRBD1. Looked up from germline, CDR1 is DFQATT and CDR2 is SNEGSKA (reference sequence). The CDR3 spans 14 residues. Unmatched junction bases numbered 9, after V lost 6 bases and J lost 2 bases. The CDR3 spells CSATRQGSQETQYF. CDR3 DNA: TGCAGTGCGACCCGACAGGGATCACAAGAGACCCAGTACTTC.

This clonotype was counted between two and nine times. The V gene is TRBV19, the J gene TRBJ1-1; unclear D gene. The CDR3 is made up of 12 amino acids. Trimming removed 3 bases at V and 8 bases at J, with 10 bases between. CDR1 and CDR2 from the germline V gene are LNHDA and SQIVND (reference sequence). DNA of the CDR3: TGTGCCAGTAGTATTGGGCTGACGGAAGCTTTCTTT. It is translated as CASSIGLTEAFF.

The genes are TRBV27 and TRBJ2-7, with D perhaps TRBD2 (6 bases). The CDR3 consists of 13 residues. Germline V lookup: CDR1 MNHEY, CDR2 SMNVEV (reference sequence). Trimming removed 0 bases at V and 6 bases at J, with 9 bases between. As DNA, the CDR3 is TGTGCCAGCAGTTTATCGTTGGGAGGCGAGCAGTACTTC. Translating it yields CASSLSLGGEQYF.

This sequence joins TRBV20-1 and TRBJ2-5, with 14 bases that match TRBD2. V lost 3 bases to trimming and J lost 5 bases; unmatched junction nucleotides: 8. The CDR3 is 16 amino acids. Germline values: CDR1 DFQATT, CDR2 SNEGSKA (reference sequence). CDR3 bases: TGCAGTGCTAGTCTCCTGGGACTAGCGGGAGTGGAGACCCAGTACTTC. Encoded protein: CSASLLGLAGVETQYF.

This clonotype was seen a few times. The CDR3, as DNA: TGTGCCAGCAGCGCCTACGGGGGCAATCAGCCCCAGCATTTT. This gives the protein CASSAYGGNQPQHF. The rearrangement uses TRBV9 and TRBJ1-5, with D unclear. CDR1 is SGDLS, CDR2 YYNGEE, per germline. The CDR3 totals 14 residues. Trimming took 3 bases from V and 2 from J, leaving 9 bases between them.

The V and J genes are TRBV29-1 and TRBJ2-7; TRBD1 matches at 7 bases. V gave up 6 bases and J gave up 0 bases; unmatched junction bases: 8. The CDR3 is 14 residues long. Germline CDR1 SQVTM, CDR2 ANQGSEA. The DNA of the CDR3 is TGCAGCGTGACCGGGACAGCCAGCTCCTACGAGCAGTACTTC. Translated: CSVTGTASSYEQYF.

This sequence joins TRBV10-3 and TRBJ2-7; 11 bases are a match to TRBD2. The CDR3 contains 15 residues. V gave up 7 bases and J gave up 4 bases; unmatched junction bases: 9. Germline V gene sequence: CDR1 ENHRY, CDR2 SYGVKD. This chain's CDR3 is CAIIATSGSSYEQYF. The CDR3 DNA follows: TGTGCCATCATTGCCACTAGCGGGAGTTCGTACGAGCAGTACTTC.

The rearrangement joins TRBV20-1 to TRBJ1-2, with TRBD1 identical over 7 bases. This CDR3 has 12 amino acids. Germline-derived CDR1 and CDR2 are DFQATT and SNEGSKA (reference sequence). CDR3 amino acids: CRVQGQIYGYTF. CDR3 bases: TGCAGGGTGCAGGGACAGATATATGGCTACACCTTC.

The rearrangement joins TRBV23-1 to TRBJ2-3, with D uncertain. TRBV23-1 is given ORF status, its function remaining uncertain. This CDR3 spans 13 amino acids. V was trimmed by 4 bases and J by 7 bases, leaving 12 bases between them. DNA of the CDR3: TGCGCCAGCAGTCCCTCGGGTCAAAATACGCAGTATTTT. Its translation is CASSPSGQNTQYF.

The CDR3 here is CASRSLAGGLEGADTQYF. The CDR3 DNA reads as TGCGCCAGTCGTTCCCTAGCGGGAGGGTTGGAGGGCGCAGATACGCAGTATTTT. The rearrangement joins TRBV10-2 to TRBJ2-3; 12 nucleotides line up with TRBD2. The V segment lost 9 bases and the J segment 4 bases; nucleotides outside the gene matches: 17. Germline-derived CDR1 and CDR2 are WSHSY and SAAADI. The CDR3 loop spans 18 amino acids.

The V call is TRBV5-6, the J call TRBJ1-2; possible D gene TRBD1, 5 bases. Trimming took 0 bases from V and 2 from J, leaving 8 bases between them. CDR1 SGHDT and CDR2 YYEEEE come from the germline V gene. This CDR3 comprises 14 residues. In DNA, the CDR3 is TGTGCCAGCAGCTTGGTAGAGGGGAACTATGGCTACACCTTC. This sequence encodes CASSLVEGNYGYTF. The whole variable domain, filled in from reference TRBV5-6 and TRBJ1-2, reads DAGVTQSPTHLIKTRGQQVTLRCSPKSGHDTVSWYQQALGQGPQFIFQYYEEEERQRGNFPDRFSGHQFPNYSSELNVNALLLGDSALYLCASSLVEGNYGYTFGSGTRLTVV.

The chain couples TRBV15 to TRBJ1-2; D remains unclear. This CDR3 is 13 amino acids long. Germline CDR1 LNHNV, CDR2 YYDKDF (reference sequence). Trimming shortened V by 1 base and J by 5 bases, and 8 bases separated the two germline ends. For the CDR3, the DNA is TGTGCCACCAGCAGAGTCGGTGATTATGGCTACACCTTC. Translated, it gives CATSRVGDYGYTF.

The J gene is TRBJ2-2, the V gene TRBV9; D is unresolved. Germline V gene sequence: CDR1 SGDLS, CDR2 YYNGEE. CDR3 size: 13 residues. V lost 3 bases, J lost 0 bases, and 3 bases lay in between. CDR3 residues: CASSGTNTGELFF. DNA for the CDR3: TGTGCCAGCAGCGGGACGAACACCGGGGAGCTGTTTTTT.

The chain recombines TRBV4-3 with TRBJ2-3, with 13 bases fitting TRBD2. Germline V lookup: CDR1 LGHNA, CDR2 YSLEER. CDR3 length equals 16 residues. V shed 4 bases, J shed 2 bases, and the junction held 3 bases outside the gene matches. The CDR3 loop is CASSLGLAGPTDTQYF. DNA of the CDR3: TGCGCCAGCAGCCTGGGACTAGCGGGGCCCACAGATACGCAGTATTTT.

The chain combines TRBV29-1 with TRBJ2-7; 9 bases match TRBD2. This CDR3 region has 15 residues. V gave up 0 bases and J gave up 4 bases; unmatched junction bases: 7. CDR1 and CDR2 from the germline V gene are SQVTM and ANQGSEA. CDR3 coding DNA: TGCAGCGTTGAAGATGGGCGGGAGGGACGTTACGAGCAGTACTTC. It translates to CSVEDGREGRYEQYF.

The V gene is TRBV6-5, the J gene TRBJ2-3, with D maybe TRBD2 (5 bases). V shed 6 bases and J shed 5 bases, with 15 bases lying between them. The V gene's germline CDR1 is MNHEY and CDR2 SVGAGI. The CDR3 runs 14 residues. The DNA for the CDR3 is TGTGCCAGCAGCTACGGACTCTCGGGAGATACGCAGTATTTT. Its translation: CASSYGLSGDTQYF.

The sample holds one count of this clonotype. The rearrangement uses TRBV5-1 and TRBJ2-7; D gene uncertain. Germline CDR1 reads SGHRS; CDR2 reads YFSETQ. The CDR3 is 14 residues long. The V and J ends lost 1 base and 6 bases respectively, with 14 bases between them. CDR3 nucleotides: TGCGCCAGCAGCTTGTCTATCCCTGGTACCGAGCAGTACTTC. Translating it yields CASSLSIPGTEQYF.